The clone carrying this T cell receptor beta chain came up many times. Germline trimming cut 0 bases from V and 0 bases from J; bases unmatched to any gene: 14. This CDR3 contains 20 residues. Germline V gene lookup returns CDR1 SQVTM and CDR2 ANQGSEA. The sample originates from a study of response to subunit inactivated influenza vaccine. TCRdb reanalysed the RT-PCR reads using MiXCR and keeps one entry per CDR3 protein. The sample holds 500,000 to 600,000 distinct CDR3 sequences, 11% seen once. The data also belong to a second study, concerning T cells expressing NK-cell markers. From that report: In generating TCR beta cDNA, 5'RACE template switching with UMIs was used.

The V call is TRBV29-1, the J call TRBJ2-1; 10 bases are a match to TRBD2. This TCR derives from a man over 45 who received an inactivated influenza vaccine. Sequencing was performed on PBMCs from blood, taken on the day of vaccination. CDR3 in DNA: TGCAGCGTTGAAGACCCCCGCAGCGGGGGGGGGGAGGGCTCCTACAATGAGCAGTTCTTC. This encodes CSVEDPRSGGGEGSYNEQFF.